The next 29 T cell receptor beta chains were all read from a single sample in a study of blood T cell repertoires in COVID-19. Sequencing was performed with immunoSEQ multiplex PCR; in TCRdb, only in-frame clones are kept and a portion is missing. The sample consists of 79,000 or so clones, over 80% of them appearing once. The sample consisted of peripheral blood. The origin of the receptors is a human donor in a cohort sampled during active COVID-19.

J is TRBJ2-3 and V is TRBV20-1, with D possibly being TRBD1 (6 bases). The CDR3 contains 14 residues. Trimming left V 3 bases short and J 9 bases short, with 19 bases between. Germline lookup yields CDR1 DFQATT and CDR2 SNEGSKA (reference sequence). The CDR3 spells CSASERSGAATQYF. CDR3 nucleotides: TGCAGTGCTAGTGAGCGGTCAGGGGCAGCGACGCAGTATTTT.

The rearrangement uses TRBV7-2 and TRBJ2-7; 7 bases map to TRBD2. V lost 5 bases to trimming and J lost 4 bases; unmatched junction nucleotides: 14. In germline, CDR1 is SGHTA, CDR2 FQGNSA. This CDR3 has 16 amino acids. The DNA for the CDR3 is TGTGCCAGCAGCCAACTTGGGGCGGGAGTGATATACGAGCAGTACTTC. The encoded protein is CASSQLGAGVIYEQYF.

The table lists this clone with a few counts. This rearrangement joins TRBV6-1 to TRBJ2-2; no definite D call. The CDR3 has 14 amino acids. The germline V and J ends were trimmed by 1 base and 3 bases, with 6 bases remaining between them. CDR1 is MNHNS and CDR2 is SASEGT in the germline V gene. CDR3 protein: CASSEGADTGELFF. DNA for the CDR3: TGTGCCAGCAGTGAAGGGGCAGACACCGGGGAGCTGTTTTTT.

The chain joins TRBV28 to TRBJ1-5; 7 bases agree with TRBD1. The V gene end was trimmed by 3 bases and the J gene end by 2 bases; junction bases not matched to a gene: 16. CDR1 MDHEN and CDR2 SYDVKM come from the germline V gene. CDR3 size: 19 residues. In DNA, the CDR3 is TGTGCCAGCAGTTTCCCGACAGGGACCGAGATCAGTGGCAATCAGCCCCAGCATTTT. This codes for CASSFPTGTEISGNQPQHF.

The DNA for the CDR3 is TGTGCCAGCAGCTCCCGGACAGCCAAACTTAATACGCAGTATTTT. Amino acids: CASSSRTAKLNTQYF. The rearrangement links TRBV7-9 to TRBJ2-3, with D perhaps TRBD1 (6 bases). V lost 4 bases, J lost 7 bases, and 18 bases lay in between. CDR3 length equals 15 residues. The germline V gene encodes CDR1 SEHNR and CDR2 FQNEAQ (reference sequence).

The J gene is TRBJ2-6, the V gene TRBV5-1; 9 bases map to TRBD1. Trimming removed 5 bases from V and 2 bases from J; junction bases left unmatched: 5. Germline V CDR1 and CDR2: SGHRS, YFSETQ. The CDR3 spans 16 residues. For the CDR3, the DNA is TGCGCCAGCAGTTCTACAGGGGGCGCTGGGGCCAACGTCCTGACTTTC. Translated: CASSSTGGAGANVLTF.

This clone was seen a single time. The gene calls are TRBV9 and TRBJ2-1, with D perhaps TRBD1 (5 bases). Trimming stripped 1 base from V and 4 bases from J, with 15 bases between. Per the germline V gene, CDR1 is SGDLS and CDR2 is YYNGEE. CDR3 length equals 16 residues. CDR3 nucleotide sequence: TGTGCCAGCAGCGTAAGGGGAACAGGTTCTTACAATGAGCAGTTCTTC. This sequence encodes CASSVRGTGSYNEQFF.

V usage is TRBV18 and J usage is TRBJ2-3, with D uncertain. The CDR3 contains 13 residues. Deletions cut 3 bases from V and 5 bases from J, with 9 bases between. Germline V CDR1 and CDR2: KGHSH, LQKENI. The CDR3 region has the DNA TGTGCCAGCTCACCTATACGAGGAGATACGCAGTATTTT. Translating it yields CASSPIRGDTQYF.

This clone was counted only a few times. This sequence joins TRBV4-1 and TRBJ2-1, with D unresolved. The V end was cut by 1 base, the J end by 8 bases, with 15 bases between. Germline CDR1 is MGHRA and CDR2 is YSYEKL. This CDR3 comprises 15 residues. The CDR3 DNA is TGCGCCAGCAGCCAAGCCCCTAGGCCCTGGGATGAGCAGTTCTTC. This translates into CASSQAPRPWDEQFF.

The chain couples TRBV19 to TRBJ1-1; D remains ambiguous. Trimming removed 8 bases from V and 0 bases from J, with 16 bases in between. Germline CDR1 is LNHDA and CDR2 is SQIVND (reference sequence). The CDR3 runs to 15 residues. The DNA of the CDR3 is TGTGCCAGTCGGGGTTCCGGGCAACTGAACACTGAAGCTTTCTTT. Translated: CASRGSGQLNTEAFF.

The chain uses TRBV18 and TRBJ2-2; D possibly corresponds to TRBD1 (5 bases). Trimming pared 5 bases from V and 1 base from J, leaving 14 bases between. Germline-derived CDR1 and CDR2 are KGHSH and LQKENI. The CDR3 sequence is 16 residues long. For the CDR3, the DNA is TGTGCCAGCTCATCTCTAGACAGCATGAACACCGGGGAGCTGTTTTTT. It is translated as CASSSLDSMNTGELFF.

This chain's CDR3 is CASSDLAGGPYEQYF. As DNA, the CDR3 is TGCGCCAGCAGCGATTTGGCAGGGGGGCCCTACGAGCAGTACTTC. The rearrangement joins TRBV10-1 to TRBJ2-7, with D perhaps TRBD1 (7 bases). The V end lost 6 bases, the J end lost 2 bases, and 17 bases lay between the germline ends. The germline CDR1 and CDR2 sequences are WNHNN and SYGVQD (reference sequence). The CDR3 is 15 residues long.

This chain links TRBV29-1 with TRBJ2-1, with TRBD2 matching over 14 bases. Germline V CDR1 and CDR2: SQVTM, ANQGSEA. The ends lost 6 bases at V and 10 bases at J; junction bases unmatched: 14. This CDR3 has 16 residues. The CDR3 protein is CSVIPPGLAGVGEQFF. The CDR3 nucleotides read TGCAGCGTAATTCCGCCGGGACTAGCGGGAGTGGGAGAGCAGTTCTTC.

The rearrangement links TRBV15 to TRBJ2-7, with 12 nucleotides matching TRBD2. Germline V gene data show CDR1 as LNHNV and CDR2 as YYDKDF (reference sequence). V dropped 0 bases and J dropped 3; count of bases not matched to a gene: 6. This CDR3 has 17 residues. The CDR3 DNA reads TGTGCCACCAGCAGAGATGAGGTGACTAGCGGGAGCTACGAGCAGTACTTC. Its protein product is CATSRDEVTSGSYEQYF.

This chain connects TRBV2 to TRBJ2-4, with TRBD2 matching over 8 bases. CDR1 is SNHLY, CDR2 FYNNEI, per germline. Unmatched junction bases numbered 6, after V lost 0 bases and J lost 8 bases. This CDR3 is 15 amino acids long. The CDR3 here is CASSEALAGRDIQYF. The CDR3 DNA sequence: TGTGCCAGCAGTGAAGCGCTAGCGGGTCGGGACATTCAGTACTTC. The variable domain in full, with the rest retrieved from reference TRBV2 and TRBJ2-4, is EPEVTQTPSHQVTQMGQEVILRCVPISNHLYFYWYRQILGQKVEFLVSFYNNEISEKSEIFDDQFSVERPDGSNFTLKIRSTKLEDSAMYFCASSEALAGRDIQYFGAGTRLSVL.

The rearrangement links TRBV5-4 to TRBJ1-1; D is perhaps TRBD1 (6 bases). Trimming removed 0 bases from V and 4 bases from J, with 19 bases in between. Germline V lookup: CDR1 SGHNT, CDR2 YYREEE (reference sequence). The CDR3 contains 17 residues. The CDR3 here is CASSLVGGQGFGTEAFF. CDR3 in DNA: TGTGCCAGCAGCTTGGTGGGTGGGCAGGGGTTCGGCACTGAAGCTTTCTTT.

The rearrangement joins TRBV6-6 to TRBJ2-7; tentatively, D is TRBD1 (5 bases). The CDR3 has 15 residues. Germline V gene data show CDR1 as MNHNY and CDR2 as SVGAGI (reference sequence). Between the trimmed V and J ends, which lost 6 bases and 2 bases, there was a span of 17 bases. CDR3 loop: CASSAPQDTTYEQYF. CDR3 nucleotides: TGTGCCAGCAGCGCGCCCCAGGACACAACCTACGAGCAGTACTTC.

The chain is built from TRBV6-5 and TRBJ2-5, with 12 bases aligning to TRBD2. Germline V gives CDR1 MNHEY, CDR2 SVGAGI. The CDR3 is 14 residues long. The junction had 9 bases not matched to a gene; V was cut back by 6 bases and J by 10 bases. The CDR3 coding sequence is TGTGCCAGCAGAGGACTAGCGGGGCGTGAGGGCCAGTACTTC. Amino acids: CASRGLAGREGQYF.

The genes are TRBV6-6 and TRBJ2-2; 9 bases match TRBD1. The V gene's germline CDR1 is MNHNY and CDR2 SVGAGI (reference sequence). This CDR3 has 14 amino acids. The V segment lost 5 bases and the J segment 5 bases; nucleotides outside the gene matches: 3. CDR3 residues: CASSGTGRTGELFF. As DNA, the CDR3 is TGTGCCAGCAGTGGGACAGGGAGGACCGGGGAGCTGTTTTTT.

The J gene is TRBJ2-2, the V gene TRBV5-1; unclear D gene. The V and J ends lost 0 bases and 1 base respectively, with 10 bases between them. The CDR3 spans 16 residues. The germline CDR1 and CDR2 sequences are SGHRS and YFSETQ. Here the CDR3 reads CASSLAHVQNTGELFF. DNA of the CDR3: TGCGCCAGCAGCTTGGCACATGTCCAGAACACCGGGGAGCTGTTTTTT.

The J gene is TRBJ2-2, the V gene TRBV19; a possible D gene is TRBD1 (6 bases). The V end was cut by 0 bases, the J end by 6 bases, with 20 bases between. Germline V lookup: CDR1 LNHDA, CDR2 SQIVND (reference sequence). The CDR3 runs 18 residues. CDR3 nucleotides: TGTGCCAGTAGTATAGAAGGCATAGGACAGCAGATTCCCGGGGAGCTGTTTTTT. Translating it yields CASSIEGIGQQIPGELFF. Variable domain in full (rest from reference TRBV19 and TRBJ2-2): DGGITQSPKYLFRKEGQNVTLSCEQNLNHDAMYWYRQDPGQGLRLIYYSQIVNDFQKGDIAEGYSVSREKKESFPLTVTSAQKNPTAFYLCASSIEGIGQQIPGELFFGEGSRLTVL.

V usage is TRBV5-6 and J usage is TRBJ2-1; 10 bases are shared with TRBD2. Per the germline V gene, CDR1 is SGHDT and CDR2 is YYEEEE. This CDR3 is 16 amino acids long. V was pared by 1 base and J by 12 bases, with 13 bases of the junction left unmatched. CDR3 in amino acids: CASSLLAGALLQGQFF. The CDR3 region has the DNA TGTGCCAGCAGCTTGCTAGCGGGAGCCCTCCTACAGGGGCAGTTCTTC.

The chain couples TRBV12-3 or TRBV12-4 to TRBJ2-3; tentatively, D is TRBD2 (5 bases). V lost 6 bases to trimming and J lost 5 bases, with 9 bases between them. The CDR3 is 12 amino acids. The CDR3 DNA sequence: TGTGCCAGCAGACCACTAGGAGATACGCAGTATTTT. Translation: CASRPLGDTQYF.

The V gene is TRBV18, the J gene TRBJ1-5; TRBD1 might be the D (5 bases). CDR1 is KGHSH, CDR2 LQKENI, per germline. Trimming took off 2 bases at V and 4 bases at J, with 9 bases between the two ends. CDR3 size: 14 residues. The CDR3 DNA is TGTGCCAGCTCACCAAGTGGGGGGAATCAGCCCCAGCATTTT. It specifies CASSPSGGNQPQHF. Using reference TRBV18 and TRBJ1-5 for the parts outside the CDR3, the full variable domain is NAGVMQNPRHLVRRRGQEARLRCSPMKGHSHVYWYRQLPEEGLKFMVYLQKENIIDESGMPKERFSAEFPKEGPSILRIQQVVRGDSAAYFCASSPSGGNQPQHFGDGTRLSIL.

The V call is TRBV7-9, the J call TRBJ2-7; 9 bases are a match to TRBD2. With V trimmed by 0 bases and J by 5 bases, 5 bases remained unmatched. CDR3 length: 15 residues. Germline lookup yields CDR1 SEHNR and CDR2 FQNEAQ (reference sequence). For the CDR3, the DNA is TGTGCCAGCAGCTTAGCGCTGGCGGGAGGGGACGAGCAGTACTTC. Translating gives CASSLALAGGDEQYF.

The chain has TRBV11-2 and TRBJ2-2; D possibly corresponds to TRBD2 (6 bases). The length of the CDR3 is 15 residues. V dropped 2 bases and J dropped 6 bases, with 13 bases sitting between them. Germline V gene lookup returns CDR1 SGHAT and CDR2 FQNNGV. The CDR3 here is CASSLNRGGAGELFF. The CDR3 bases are TGTGCCAGCAGCTTAAATAGGGGAGGTGCCGGGGAGCTGTTTTTT.

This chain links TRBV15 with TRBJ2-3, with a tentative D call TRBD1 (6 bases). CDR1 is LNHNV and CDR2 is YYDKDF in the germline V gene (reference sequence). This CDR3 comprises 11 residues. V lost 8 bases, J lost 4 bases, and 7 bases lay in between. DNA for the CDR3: TGTGCCACCGCAGGGGCAGATACGCAGTATTTT. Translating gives CATAGADTQYF. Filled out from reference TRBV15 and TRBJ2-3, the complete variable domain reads DAMVIQNPRYQVTQFGKPVTLSCSQTLNHNVMYWYQQKSSQAPKLLFHYYDKDFNNEADTPDNFQSRRPNTSFCFLDIRSPGLGDTAMYLCATAGADTQYFGPGTRLTVL.

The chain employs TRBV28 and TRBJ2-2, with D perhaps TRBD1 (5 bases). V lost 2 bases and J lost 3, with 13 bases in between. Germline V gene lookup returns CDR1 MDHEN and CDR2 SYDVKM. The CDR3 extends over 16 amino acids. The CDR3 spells CASSLPLGRYTGELFF. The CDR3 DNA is TGTGCCAGCAGTTTACCCCTGGGGCGGTACACCGGGGAGCTGTTTTTT.

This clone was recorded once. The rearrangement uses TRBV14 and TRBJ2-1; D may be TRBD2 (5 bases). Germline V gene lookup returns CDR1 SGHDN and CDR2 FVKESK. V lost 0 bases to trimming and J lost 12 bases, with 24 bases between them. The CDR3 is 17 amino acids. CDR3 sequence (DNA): TGTGCCAGCAGCCAAGATCTTGCCGAGGGATTTCGAATGAGGCAGTTCTTC. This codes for CASSQDLAEGFRMRQFF.